The T cell receptor beta chain described here comes from a study of blood T cells in healthy people across ages. Findings and limits, study-wide: More naive CD4+ cells and higher diversity marked long-lived donors relative to aged donors.

Comment on this clonotype: What it binds is unknown.

J was trimmed by 3 bases and V by 6 bases; bases with no gene match: 14. The CDR3 has 18 residues. Germline assignment: CDR1 MNHEY and CDR2 SVGAGI. The donors, aged about 6 to 100, were healthy Caucasians from Russia. PBMCs, at least 7 million per sample, were isolated. A second PCR, run for roughly 7 to 12 cycles, used a sample-barcoded 5' primer plus a J-beta primer mix. CDR3-containing paired-end reads numbering at least 3 million came from each sample. TCRdb called the 5' RACE reads again in MiXCR, with one record for every CDR3 protein. This table has 600,000 to 800,000 distinct CDR3 sequences, 52% appearing once.

Source material: blood. This receptor was obtained from an elderly woman in good health. This chain links TRBV6-5 with TRBJ2-3; the match to TRBD2 covers 11 bases. The chain's CDR3 is CASRLLSVAGGRTDTQYF. The CDR3 coding sequence is TGTGCCAGCAGGTTATTGTCGGTAGCGGGGGGGCGGACAGATACGCAGTATTTT.